These 29 T cell receptor beta chains share one sample of origin, sequenced in a study of CD8 T cell repertoires and HIV-1 epitope variants. Sequencing used immunoSEQ multiplex PCR; TCRdb keeps in-frame clones, though not all of them. Found here are 2,500 to 3,500 clones, under 75% of them singletons; the top ten hold almost 40%. Their specific antigens are unknown. Sequencing was done on a sample of cultured CD8+ T cells derived from PBMCs. These receptor sequences come from a male donor with HIV.

Sample share makes this clone medium-sized. This chain joins TRBV29-1 and TRBJ2-2; D call uncertain. The germline V and J ends were trimmed by 6 bases and 4 bases, with 9 bases remaining between them. Germline V gene data show CDR1 as SQVTM and CDR2 as ANQGSEA. CDR3 length: 12 amino acids. The CDR3 region has the DNA TGCAGCGTCTTGAAGGGCACCGGGGAGCTGTTTTTT. This encodes CSVLKGTGELFF.

This clone was observed once. V is TRBV27 and J is TRBJ2-2, with D maybe TRBD2 (5 bases). The CDR3 loop spans 16 amino acids. Trimming pared 5 bases from V and 3 bases from J, leaving 16 bases between. Germline CDR1 reads MNHEY; CDR2 reads SMNVEV (reference sequence). CDR3 residues: CASSHGLSAYTGELFF. As DNA, the CDR3 is TGTGCCAGCAGTCATGGACTTTCAGCCTACACCGGGGAGCTGTTTTTT.

The genes are TRBV7-2 and TRBJ2-1; no clear D. The V and J ends lost 2 bases and 8 bases respectively, with 10 bases between them. The CDR3 length is 13 residues. The germline gives CDR1 SGHTA, CDR2 FQGNSA. CDR3 residues: CASSLHWMDEQFF. Here the CDR3 DNA reads TGTGCCAGCAGCTTACATTGGATGGATGAGCAGTTCTTC.

This clone occurred a few times. No DNA is shown, since the ends of the CDR3 on it are uncertain; the CDR3 is the one TCRdb lists. The rearrangement joins TRBV28 to TRBJ1-5; TRBD1, the D gene given by the table, was not confirmed from the DNA. The CDR3 is 14 amino acids long, termini counted. CDR1 and CDR2 from the germline V gene are MDHEN and SYDVKM. The CDR3 loop is CASSLGRWGQGSHF.

The V and J genes are TRBV27 and TRBJ1-4; possibly TRBD1 for D (5 bases). The V and J ends lost 4 bases and 6 bases respectively, with 12 bases between them. Germline V gene lookup returns CDR1 MNHEY and CDR2 SMNVEV (reference sequence). The CDR3 has 14 residues. The CDR3 loop is CASSSGGVYEKLFF. The DNA for the CDR3 is TGTGCCAGCAGTTCGGGGGGAGTATATGAAAAACTGTTTTTT.

As DNA, the CDR3 is TGTGCCAGCAGCGACCGGGACTGGAGCTCCTACAATGAGCAGTTCTTC. Its translation is CASSDRDWSSYNEQFF. The chain is built from TRBV14 and TRBJ2-1; D perhaps matches TRBD2 (6 bases). Trimming cost V 5 bases and J 0 bases, with 14 bases left between them. This CDR3 is 16 amino acids long. Germline V gene data show CDR1 as SGHDN and CDR2 as FVKESK.

The chain links TRBV6-1 to TRBJ2-2; 9 bases are shared with TRBD2. This CDR3 spans 14 amino acids. Germline CDR1 is MNHNS and CDR2 is SASEGT. V dropped 10 bases and J dropped 1; count of bases not matched to a gene: 4. The CDR3: CATSSGVNTGELFF. CDR3 nucleotides: TGTGCCACCTCTAGCGGGGTGAACACCGGGGAGCTGTTTTTT.

The J gene is TRBJ1-4, the V gene TRBV15, with no clear D. The germline V gene has CDR1 LNHNV and CDR2 YYDKDF (reference sequence). The CDR3 consists of 15 residues. With 1 base removed from V and 0 bases from J, the gap between germline ends came to 6 bases. CDR3 nucleotides: TGTGCCACCAGCAGAGTGGGGTCAACTAATGAAAAACTGTTTTTT. Translating it yields CATSRVGSTNEKLFF.

This clone was detected a few times. The chain couples TRBV4-1 to TRBJ2-1; D uncertain. V was trimmed by 1 base and J by 8 bases, leaving 6 bases between them. This CDR3 is built from 12 residues. Germline CDR1 is MGHRA and CDR2 is YSYEKL. CDR3 protein: CASSQGMDEQFF. For the CDR3, the DNA is TGCGCCAGCAGCCAAGGGATGGATGAGCAGTTCTTC.

This sequence joins TRBV2 and TRBJ2-2; D gene ambiguous. The germline V gene encodes CDR1 SNHLY and CDR2 FYNNEI. This CDR3 contains 13 residues. V shed 6 bases and J shed 6 bases, with 11 bases lying between them. The CDR3 coding sequence is TGTGCCAGCAGGTTAGACGAGGCCGGGGAGCTGTTTTTT. Its translation is CASRLDEAGELFF.

The chain links TRBV28 to TRBJ2-5, with D unresolved. The germline V gene encodes CDR1 MDHEN and CDR2 SYDVKM. The CDR3 runs to 15 residues. The V end lost 4 bases, the J end lost 0 bases, and 12 bases lay between the germline ends. The CDR3 loop is CASSSVDRDQETQYF. In nucleotides, the CDR3 is TGTGCCAGCAGTTCCGTCGACCGAGACCAAGAGACCCAGTACTTC.

This clone appeared a few times. J is TRBJ1-1 and V is TRBV30; the D is unclear. Trimming pared 1 base from V and 6 bases from J, leaving 6 bases between. This CDR3 spans 11 amino acids. Germline CDR1 GTSNPN, CDR2 SVGIG (reference sequence). The CDR3 DNA reads as TGTGCCTGGAGTGAACGGCCTGAAGCTTTCTTT. Translation: CAWSERPEAFF.

The V call is TRBV6-4, the J call TRBJ2-1; maybe TRBD2 (5 bases). CDR3 size: 15 residues. V lost 5 bases and J lost 0, with 11 bases in between. CDR1 and CDR2 from the germline V gene are MRHNA and SNTAGT. The CDR3 DNA reads TGTGCCAGCAGTAAAAAACTAGACTCCTACAATGAGCAGTTCTTC. As protein: CASSKKLDSYNEQFF.

The gene calls are TRBV5-6 and TRBJ2-4; TRBD1 agrees at 9 bases. This CDR3 region has 18 residues. V trimming: 4 bases; J trimming: 0 bases; junction bases outside the gene matches: 11. CDR1 SGHDT and CDR2 YYEEEE come from the germline V gene. For the CDR3, the DNA is TGTGCCAGCAGCCAAACAGGGGGCGATATCCTAGCCAAAAACATTCAGTACTTC. Amino acid sequence: CASSQTGGDILAKNIQYF.

This clone was seen a single time. The chain recombines TRBV9 with TRBJ2-5; TRBD2 matches 10 bases. The CDR3 loop spans 17 amino acids. The V and J ends lost 4 bases and 0 bases, in that order; junction bases with no gene match: 9. Germline-derived CDR1 and CDR2 are SGDLS and YYNGEE. CDR3 sequence reads: CASSNPETSGYQETQYF. Here the CDR3 DNA reads TGTGCCAGCAGCAACCCTGAGACTAGCGGGTACCAAGAGACCCAGTACTTC.

The V gene is TRBV11-2, the J gene TRBJ1-2, with 7 bases identical to TRBD1. Germline assignment: CDR1 SGHAT and CDR2 FQNNGV. Trimming cost V 4 bases and J 7 bases; bases outside gene matches: 15. CDR3 length: 16 amino acids. The DNA of the CDR3 is TGTGCCAGCAGCTCCGGGACAGATGGCGTAGCACGTGGCTACACCTTC. The encoded protein is CASSSGTDGVARGYTF.

V and J are TRBV13 and TRBJ1-4; 7 bases line up with TRBD1. V dropped 1 base and J dropped 4; count of bases not matched to a gene: 3. The CDR3 runs 15 residues. The germline V gene has CDR1 PRHDT and CDR2 FYEKMQ (reference sequence). CDR3 sequence: CASSLAGQLNEKLFF. Written as DNA, the CDR3 is TGTGCCAGCAGCTTAGCGGGACAGCTTAATGAAAAACTGTTTTTT.

The chain recombines TRBV28 with TRBJ1-2; unclear D gene. Trimming stripped 3 bases from V and 0 bases from J, with 8 bases between. Germline lookup yields CDR1 MDHEN and CDR2 SYDVKM. The CDR3 is 14 amino acids. For the CDR3, the DNA is TGTGCCAGCAGTTTTGAGCTCGCTAACTATGGCTACACCTTC. This gives the protein CASSFELANYGYTF.

This sequence joins TRBV19 and TRBJ2-3; D is perhaps TRBD1 (6 bases). This CDR3 spans 17 amino acids. V was clipped by 3 bases and J by 3 bases, with 19 bases between them. The germline V gene has CDR1 LNHDA and CDR2 SQIVND (reference sequence). CDR3 nucleotides: TGTGCCAGTAGTATTTATGTAGACAGGTCCGGTACAGATACGCAGTATTTT. Its protein is CASSIYVDRSGTDTQYF.

V gene TRBV6-5 combines with J gene TRBJ2-3; 9 bases agree with TRBD2. Germline V gives CDR1 MNHEY, CDR2 SVGAGI. V lost 3 bases, J lost 3 bases, and 4 bases stayed unmatched. The CDR3 consists of 15 residues. CDR3 sequence (DNA): TGTGCCAGCAGTTATAGCGGGAGTATTACAGATACGCAGTATTTT. The encoded protein is CASSYSGSITDTQYF.

This rearrangement joins TRBV19 to TRBJ2-1; a possible D gene is TRBD1 (5 bases). The CDR3 sequence is 13 residues long. Germline values: CDR1 LNHDA, CDR2 SQIVND (reference sequence). The ends were cut back, 5 bases at V and 2 bases at J, with 7 bases in the middle. The CDR3 is CASSPGPYNEQFF. In DNA form, the CDR3 reads TGTGCCAGTAGTCCAGGGCCCTACAATGAGCAGTTCTTC.

This chain links TRBV4-2 with TRBJ2-7; 7 bases are shared with TRBD1. Germline V gene lookup returns CDR1 LGHNA and CDR2 YNFKEQ. V lost 5 bases to trimming and J lost 7 bases; unmatched junction nucleotides: 11. This CDR3 region has 14 residues. The CDR3 DNA reads as TGTGCCAGCAGCTTGGGACAGTACCTTCGTGAGCAGTACTTC. Protein product: CASSLGQYLREQYF.

The genes are TRBV27 and TRBJ1-5; D gene ambiguous. Germline assignment: CDR1 MNHEY and CDR2 SMNVEV (reference sequence). Trimming cost V 2 bases and J 0 bases, with 8 bases left between them. The CDR3 contains 15 residues. CDR3 amino acids: CASSLDGDSNQPQHF. The CDR3 coding sequence is TGTGCCAGCAGTTTAGACGGAGATAGCAATCAGCCCCAGCATTTT.

The chain combines TRBV28 with TRBJ2-5, with 8 positions matching TRBD2. V shed 1 base, J shed 4 bases, and the junction held 8 bases outside the gene matches. CDR1 and CDR2 from the germline V gene are MDHEN and SYDVKM. The CDR3 spans 16 residues. The CDR3 reads CASSLSDGGVGETQYF. CDR3 bases: TGTGCCAGCAGTTTATCCGACGGGGGGGTCGGAGAGACCCAGTACTTC.

This clone was found once. The gene calls are TRBV7-2 and TRBJ2-1; a possible D gene is TRBD1 (5 bases). V was cut by 6 bases and J by 8 bases, with 20 bases left in between. The CDR3 loop spans 15 amino acids. CDR1 and CDR2 from the germline V gene are SGHTA and FQGNSA. The DNA of the CDR3 is TGTGCCAGCAGGCCTAACGCAGGGATTCCGGATGAGCAGTTCTTC. Protein sequence: CASRPNAGIPDEQFF.

DNA of the CDR3: TGTGCCAGCAGCCATGGACAGCGGATCTCTGGGGCCAACGTCCTGACTTTC. This codes for CASSHGQRISGANVLTF. V usage is TRBV5-6 and J usage is TRBJ2-6; TRBD1 is a possible D gene (6 bases). Germline V gene sequence: CDR1 SGHDT, CDR2 YYEEEE. Trimming removed 4 bases from V and 0 bases from J, with 14 bases in between. There are 17 residues in the CDR3.

The chain links TRBV19 to TRBJ1-2, with 9 bases fitting TRBD1. The V gene's germline CDR1 is LNHDA and CDR2 SQIVND (reference sequence). The CDR3 has 18 residues. V trimming: 6 bases; J trimming: 8 bases; junction bases outside the gene matches: 22. CDR3 sequence reads: CASSHGKTGGSKTLGYTF. As DNA, the CDR3 is TGTGCCAGTAGCCACGGGAAGACAGGGGGGTCAAAGACTCTAGGCTACACCTTC.

The CDR3: CATRDPSYEQYF. CDR3 bases: TGTGCCACCCGGGACCCTTCCTACGAGCAGTACTTC. The chain couples TRBV27 to TRBJ2-7; either TRBD1 or TRBD2 may fit D (5 bases each). The germline V and J ends were trimmed by 10 bases and 1 base, with 11 bases remaining between them. The CDR3 has 12 residues. Looked up from germline, CDR1 is MNHEY and CDR2 is SMNVEV (reference sequence).

This chain connects TRBV6-5 to TRBJ2-5; D is uncertain. The CDR3 has 14 amino acids. Trimming stripped 0 bases from V and 5 bases from J, with 10 bases between. Germline CDR1 and CDR2: MNHEY and SVGAGI. CDR3 DNA sequence: TGTGCCAGCAGTTACTCGCACAGTGGGGAGACCCAGTACTTC. It is translated as CASSYSHSGETQYF.